Detailed here is one T cell receptor beta chain. This record comes from a study of preoperative IRX-2 immunotherapy in early breast cancer. The treatment denotes: preoperative locoregional IRX-2 cytokine immunotherapy. This phase Ib study tested locoregional IRX-2 cytokine immunotherapy given before surgery. This CDR3 spans 17 amino acids. Germline V gives CDR1 MNHGY, CDR2 SAAAGT. Losses at the gene ends were 8 bases for V and 5 bases for J; bases not matched to a gene: 14. The protocol was immunoSEQ multiplex PCR, while the TCRdb copy is restricted to in-frame clones and leaves out a portion. The sample has over 25,000 clones, around 74% seen once.

The chain carries TRBV6-8 and TRBJ2-5; TRBD2 matches 13 bases. This TCR derives from a human donor with breast cancer. Sample: lymph node tissue, taken after IRX-2 immunotherapy. CDR3 amino acids: CASRRLLAGGSGETQYF. The CDR3 nucleotides read TGTGCCAGCCGTCGATTACTAGCGGGAGGGAGTGGCGAGACCCAGTACTTC.